Shown below are 16 T cell receptor beta chains from a single sample sequenced in a study of memory CD4+ T cells and cytomegalovirus serostatus. The table came from immunoSEQ multiplex PCR; TCRdb's copy has only in-frame clones and leaves some out. The data show some 57,000 clones, less than 80% seen once. The sort gate was single viable CD3+CD4+CD8-CD45RO+ cells for memory CD4+ T cells. The sequenced sample consisted of memory CD4+ T cells from blood. The receptors shown here come from an adult in good health and CMV-seronegative.

The V gene is TRBV18, the J gene TRBJ1-6, with D unresolved. The CDR3 is made up of 15 amino acids. Trimming removed 6 bases from V and 7 bases from J, with 16 bases in between. CDR1 is KGHSH and CDR2 is LQKENI in the germline V gene. The CDR3 here is CASSQIGSGNSPLHF. CDR3 coding DNA: TGTGCCAGCTCGCAAATAGGATCCGGGAATTCACCCCTCCACTTT.

The chain uses TRBV18 and TRBJ1-2; 9 bases align to TRBD1. V trimming: 3 bases; J trimming: 1 base; junction bases outside the gene matches: 3. Looked up from germline, CDR1 is KGHSH and CDR2 is LQKENI. The CDR3 length is 15 residues. CDR3 bases: TGTGCCAGCTCACCTGACAGGGGGAATAACTATGGCTACACCTTC. Its protein product is CASSPDRGNNYGYTF. The whole variable domain, filled in from reference TRBV18 and TRBJ1-2, reads NAGVMQNPRHLVRRRGQEARLRCSPMKGHSHVYWYRQLPEEGLKFMVYLQKENIIDESGMPKERFSAEFPKEGPSILRIQQVVRGDSAAYFCASSPDRGNNYGYTFGSGTRLTVV.

The genes are TRBV19 and TRBJ1-5; 9 bases are shared with TRBD1. The CDR3 has 15 amino acids. With 5 bases clipped from V and 6 bases from J, the junction kept 8 bases outside the gene matches. Germline CDR1 is LNHDA and CDR2 is SQIVND (reference sequence). The CDR3 spells CASSPTQGAGQPQHF. The CDR3 DNA reads as TGTGCCAGTAGTCCGACACAGGGGGCGGGTCAGCCCCAGCATTTT.

V and J are TRBV7-2 and TRBJ2-3, with 13 positions matching TRBD2. Germline loops: CDR1 SGHTA, CDR2 FQGNSA. Germline trimming cut 3 bases from V and 8 bases from J; bases unmatched to any gene: 14. The length of the CDR3 is 18 residues. CDR3 sequence reads: CASSFQLAGGPVESTQYF. DNA for the CDR3: TGTGCCAGCAGCTTCCAACTAGCGGGGGGGCCGGTGGAGTCTACGCAGTATTTT.

This chain links TRBV7-2 with TRBJ1-3; D possibly corresponds to TRBD1 (5 bases). V was pared by 3 bases and J by 0 bases, with 9 bases between. This CDR3 is built from 15 residues. From germline, CDR1 is SGHTA and CDR2 FQGNSA. Here the CDR3 reads CASSLGVLSGNTIYF. The CDR3 DNA reads as TGTGCCAGCAGCTTGGGGGTGCTCTCTGGAAACACCATATATTTT.

The gene calls are TRBV7-2 and TRBJ2-3; D is unclear. V was clipped by 4 bases and J by 2 bases, with 1 base between them. Germline V CDR1 and CDR2: SGHTA, FQGNSA. This CDR3 has 11 residues. In DNA form, the CDR3 reads TGTGCCAGCAGCTCCACAGATACGCAGTATTTT. It encodes CASSSTDTQYF.

The genes are TRBV5-1 and TRBJ2-1; no clear D. Germline V lookup: CDR1 SGHRS, CDR2 YFSETQ. There are 12 residues in the CDR3. Trimming stripped 4 bases from V and 8 bases from J, with 10 bases between. DNA of the CDR3: TGCGCCAGCAGCGAAACAACCTATGAGCAGTTCTTC. Encoded protein: CASSETTYEQFF.

This sequence joins TRBV4-1 and TRBJ1-6; the D gene is possibly TRBD1 (6 bases). In germline, CDR1 is MGHRA, CDR2 YSYEKL. Trimming stripped 2 bases from V and 5 bases from J, with 16 bases between. This CDR3 comprises 17 residues. CDR3 DNA sequence: TGCGCCAGCAGCCAACCCACGGGGGCGGGTAATAATTCACCCCTCCACTTT. This gives the protein CASSQPTGAGNNSPLHF.

The chain links TRBV30 to TRBJ2-1, with 14 bases matching TRBD2. The V gene end was trimmed by 2 bases and the J gene end by 9 bases; junction bases not matched to a gene: 3. Germline-derived CDR1 and CDR2 are GTSNPN and SVGIG (reference sequence). The CDR3 sequence is 14 residues long. The CDR3 sequence is CAWSRLAGGGEQFF. CDR3 nucleotides: TGTGCCTGGAGTAGACTAGCGGGAGGGGGTGAGCAGTTCTTC.

V gene TRBV6-6 combines with J gene TRBJ1-4; tentatively, D is TRBD1 (6 bases). Trimming pared 9 bases from V and 7 bases from J, leaving 18 bases between. Germline CDR1 reads MNHNY; CDR2 reads SVGAGI (reference sequence). The CDR3 spans 14 residues. In DNA form, the CDR3 reads TGTGCCAGTGGGGGGGGCGGACGTAGTGAAAAACTGTTTTTT. This codes for CASGGGGRSEKLFF.

This chain connects TRBV29-1 to TRBJ1-2, with D hard to call. CDR1 is SQVTM and CDR2 is ANQGSEA in the germline V gene. Trimming pared 6 bases from V and 2 bases from J, leaving 13 bases between. There are 13 residues in the CDR3. CDR3 coding DNA: TGCAGCGTCCGCGTAGGAATCAACTATGGCTACACCTTC. Its translation: CSVRVGINYGYTF.

As to this clone: The sample holds other DNA sequences that translate to the same CDR3. The gene calls are TRBV2 and TRBJ1-1; D might be TRBD1 (5 bases). CDR3 length: 13 amino acids. V gave up 8 bases and J gave up 3 bases, with 13 bases separating them. Germline values: CDR1 SNHLY, CDR2 FYNNEI. CDR3: CASGTDWDTEAFF. CDR3 bases: TGTGCCAGCGGGACGGATTGGGACACTGAAGCTTTCTTT.

The genes are TRBV27 and TRBJ2-5; D call uncertain. V gave up 3 bases and J gave up 1 base, with 9 bases separating them. This CDR3 comprises 14 residues. Germline loops: CDR1 MNHEY, CDR2 SMNVEV (reference sequence). For the CDR3, the DNA is TGTGCCAGCAGTTTCCGGGCCAGCCAAGAGACCCAGTACTTC. Encoded protein: CASSFRASQETQYF.

This chain connects TRBV2 to TRBJ2-5; TRBD2 matches 14 bases. After removal of 6 bases from V and 4 bases from J, the junction contained 10 bases not matched to a gene. CDR3 length: 17 residues. The germline gives CDR1 SNHLY, CDR2 FYNNEI. The CDR3 nucleotides are TGTGCCAGCAGGAAATCGACTAGCGGGGGGGCACGAGAGACCCAGTACTTC. It is translated as CASRKSTSGGARETQYF.

The rearrangement joins TRBV5-1 to TRBJ2-3; D uncertain. Germline CDR1 is SGHRS and CDR2 is YFSETQ. The CDR3 runs to 13 residues. V was trimmed by 1 base and J by 7 bases, leaving 10 bases between them. The DNA of the CDR3 is TGCGCCAGCAGCTTGAATGGGCGAAATACGCAGTATTTT. Translated, it gives CASSLNGRNTQYF. Supplemented by reference TRBV5-1 and TRBJ2-3, the full variable domain reads KAGVTQTPRYLIKTRGQQVTLSCSPISGHRSVSWYQQTPGQGLQFLFEYFSETQRNKGNFPGRFSGRQFSNSRSEMNVSTLELGDSALYLCASSLNGRNTQYFGPGTRLTVL.

The V call is TRBV7-6, the J call TRBJ2-2; D remains ambiguous. Germline V gene data show CDR1 as SGHVS and CDR2 as FNYEAQ. V lost 4 bases and J lost 7, with 10 bases in between. CDR3 size: 13 residues. CDR3 amino acids: CASSSLLGGELFF. DNA for the CDR3: TGTGCCAGCAGCTCCCTGTTGGGCGGGGAGCTGTTTTTT.